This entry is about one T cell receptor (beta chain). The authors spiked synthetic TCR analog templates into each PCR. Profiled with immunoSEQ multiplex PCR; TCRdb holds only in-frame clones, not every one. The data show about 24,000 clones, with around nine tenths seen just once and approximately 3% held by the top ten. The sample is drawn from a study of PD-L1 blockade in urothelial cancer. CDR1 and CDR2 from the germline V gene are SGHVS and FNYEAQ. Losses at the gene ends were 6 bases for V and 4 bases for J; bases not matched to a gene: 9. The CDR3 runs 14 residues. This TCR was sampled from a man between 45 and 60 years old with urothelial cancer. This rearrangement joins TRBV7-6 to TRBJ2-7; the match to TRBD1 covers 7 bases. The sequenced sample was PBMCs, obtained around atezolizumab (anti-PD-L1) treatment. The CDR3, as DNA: TGTGCCAGCAGACAAGAACAGGGGCAGTACGAGCAGTACTTC. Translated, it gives CASRQEQGQYEQYF.